This T cell receptor (beta chain) was sequenced in a study of blood T cells in healthy people across ages. The overall study: The template switching approach captured approximately one barcoded beta molecule for every two T cells.

A note on this clonotype: The antigen is undetermined.

A second PCR of 7 to 11 cycles used a sample-barcoded 5' primer and a J-beta primer mix. Each cDNA molecule was tagged by a template-switch adaptor that had 12 random nucleotides. TCRdb recomputed calls from the 5' RACE reads with MiXCR, one row per CDR3 protein. The sample has some 750,000 distinct CDR3 sequences, about a fifth seen once. V gave up 5 bases and J gave up 3 bases, with 15 bases separating them. Looked up from germline, CDR1 is SGHRS and CDR2 is YFSETQ. The CDR3 has 14 amino acids. Study-level results: When set beside aged donors, long-lived donors presented more naive CD4+ cells and higher diversity. Measured against age, TCR beta diversity per million T cells decreased in a roughly linear manner.

Sequenced sample: blood. This TCR came from a man aged 65-85 years in good health. This chain uses TRBV5-1 with TRBJ2-7, with D uncertain. CDR3: CASRLNSRVYEQYF. CDR3 in DNA: TGCGCCAGCAGATTGAACAGCCGAGTCTACGAGCAGTACTTC.